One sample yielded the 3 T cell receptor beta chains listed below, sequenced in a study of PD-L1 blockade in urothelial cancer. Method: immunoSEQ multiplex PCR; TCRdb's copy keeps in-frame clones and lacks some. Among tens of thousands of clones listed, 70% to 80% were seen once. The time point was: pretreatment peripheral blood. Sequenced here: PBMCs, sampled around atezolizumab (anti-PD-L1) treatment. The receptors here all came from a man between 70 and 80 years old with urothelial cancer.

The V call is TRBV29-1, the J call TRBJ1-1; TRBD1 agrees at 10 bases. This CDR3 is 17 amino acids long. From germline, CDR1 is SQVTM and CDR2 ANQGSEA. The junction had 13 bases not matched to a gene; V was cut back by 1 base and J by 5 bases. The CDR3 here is CSVEGIPFGQGGTEAFF. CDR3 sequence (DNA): TGCAGCGTTGAAGGTATTCCGTTCGGACAGGGGGGGACTGAAGCTTTCTTT.

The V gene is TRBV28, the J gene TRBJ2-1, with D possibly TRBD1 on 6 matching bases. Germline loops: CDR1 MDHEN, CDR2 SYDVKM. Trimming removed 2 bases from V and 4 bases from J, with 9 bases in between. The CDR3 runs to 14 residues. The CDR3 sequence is CASSLNREYNEQFF. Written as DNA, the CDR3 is TGTGCCAGCAGTTTAAACAGGGAATACAATGAGCAGTTCTTC.

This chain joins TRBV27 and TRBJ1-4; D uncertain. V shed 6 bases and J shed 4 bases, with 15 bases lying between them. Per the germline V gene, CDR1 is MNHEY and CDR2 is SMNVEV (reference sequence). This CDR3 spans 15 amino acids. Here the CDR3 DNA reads TGTGCCAGCAGCATAGCCGGGTTAGGTAATGAAAAACTGTTTTTT. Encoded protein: CASSIAGLGNEKLFF.